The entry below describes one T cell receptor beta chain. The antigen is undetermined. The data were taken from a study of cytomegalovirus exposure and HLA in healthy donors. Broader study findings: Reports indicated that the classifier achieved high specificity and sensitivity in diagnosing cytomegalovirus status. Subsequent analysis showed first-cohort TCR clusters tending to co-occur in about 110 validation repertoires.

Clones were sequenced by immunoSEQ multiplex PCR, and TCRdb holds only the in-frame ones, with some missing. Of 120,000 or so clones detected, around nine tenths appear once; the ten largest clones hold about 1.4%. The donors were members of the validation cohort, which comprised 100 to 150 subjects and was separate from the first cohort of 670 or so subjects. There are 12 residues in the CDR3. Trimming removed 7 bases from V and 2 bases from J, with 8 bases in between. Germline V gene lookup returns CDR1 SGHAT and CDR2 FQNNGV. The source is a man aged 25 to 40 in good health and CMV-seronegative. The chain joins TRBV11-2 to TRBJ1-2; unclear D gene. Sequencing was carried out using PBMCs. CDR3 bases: TGTGCCAGCAATGAGGAAAACTATGGCTACACCTTC. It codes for CASNEENYGYTF. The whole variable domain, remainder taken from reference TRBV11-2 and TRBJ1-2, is EAGVAQSPRYKIIEKRQSVAFWCNPISGHATLYWYQQILGQGPKLLIQFQNNGVVDDSQLPKDRFSAERLKGVDSTLKIQPAKLEDSAVYLCASNEENYGYTFGSGTRLTVV.